One sample yielded the 4 T cell receptor beta chains listed below, sequenced in a study of blood T cell repertoires in COVID-19. The repertoire was sequenced with immunoSEQ multiplex PCR; TCRdb's copy has only in-frame clones and lacks some. The data show under 300,000 clones, with 80% to 90% seen just once and approximately 4% held by the top ten. Specimen: peripheral blood. These receptors originate from a woman in her forties with acute or convalescent COVID-19.

CDR3 protein: CASSPPYRATEAFF. In nucleotides, the CDR3 is TGTGCCAGCTCACCTCCGTACAGGGCGACTGAAGCTTTCTTT. The chain links TRBV18 to TRBJ1-1; D perhaps matches TRBD1 (6 bases). This CDR3 has 14 residues. Germline CDR1 KGHSH, CDR2 LQKENI. Trimming removed 3 bases at V and 5 bases at J, with 13 bases between.

The rearrangement uses TRBV12-3 or TRBV12-4 and TRBJ1-1, with no clear D. The CDR3 sequence is 11 residues long. V lost 1 base and J lost 9, with 6 bases in between. CDR3 bases: TGTGCCAGCAGTTTAGGAGGGAAAGCTTTCTTT. This encodes CASSLGGKAFF.

The chain is built from TRBV3-1 (or the pseudogene TRBV3-2) and TRBJ2-3; D gene ambiguous. CDR1 LGHDT and CDR2 YNNKEL come from the germline V gene (reference sequence). The CDR3 consists of 15 residues. The V and J ends lost 2 bases and 2 bases respectively, with 11 bases between them. The DNA for the CDR3 is TGTGCCAGCAGCCAAACCCGACTTTACACAGATACGCAGTATTTT. Translating gives CASSQTRLYTDTQYF.

The chain links TRBV19 to TRBJ1-2, with D perhaps matching TRBD1 (6 bases). Trimming took off 6 bases at V and 8 bases at J, with 25 bases between the two ends. The CDR3 has 16 residues. The germline V gene has CDR1 LNHDA and CDR2 SQIVND (reference sequence). CDR3 protein: CASSSTWGTSLRGYTF. CDR3 DNA sequence: TGTGCCAGTAGCTCGACCTGGGGGACATCCCTCAGGGGCTACACCTTC.